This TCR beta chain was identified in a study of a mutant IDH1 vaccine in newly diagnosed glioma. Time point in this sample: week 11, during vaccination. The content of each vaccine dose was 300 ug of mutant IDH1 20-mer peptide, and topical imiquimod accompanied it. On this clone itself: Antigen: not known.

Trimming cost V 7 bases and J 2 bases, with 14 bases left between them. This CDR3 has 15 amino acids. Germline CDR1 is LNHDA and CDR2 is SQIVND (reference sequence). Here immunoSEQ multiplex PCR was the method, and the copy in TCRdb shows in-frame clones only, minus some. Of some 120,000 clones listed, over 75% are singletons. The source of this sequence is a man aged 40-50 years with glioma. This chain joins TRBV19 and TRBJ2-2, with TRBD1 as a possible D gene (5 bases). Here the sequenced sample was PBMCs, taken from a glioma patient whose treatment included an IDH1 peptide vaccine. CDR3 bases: TGTGCCAGTACATGGCAGGGTAGCAACACCGGGGAGCTGTTTTTT. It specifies CASTWQGSNTGELFF.